Listed below are T cell receptor beta chains from one sample, sequenced in a study of beta chain features in type 1 diabetes. Some clones are missing from TCRdb's copy, which holds only in-frame ones; the method was immunoSEQ multiplex PCR. The sample records tens of thousands of clones, roughly a third being singletons. Source material: stem cell memory CD4+ T cells from blood. These receptors were collected from a woman aged 18-29 years in good health. Both conserved end residues are part of each CDR3. The D gene is left open where the match is weak. The size entry is marked missing in some rows and otherwise reads once, few, many or a size class.

TRBV5-6	TRBD2	17	-	TRBJ2-3	CASSPPLAGGVTDTQYF	TGTGCCAGCAGCCCACCACTAGCGGGGGGCGTCACAGATACGCAGTATTTT
TRBV7-2	-	16	-	TRBJ2-3	CASGRVGGGRTDTQYF	TGTGCCAGCGGTAGGGTAGGGGGGGGCCGCACAGATACGCAGTATTTT
TRBV7-9	-	17	many	TRBJ1-1	CASSFPKGQGWVTEAFF	TGTGCCAGCAGCTTCCCAAAAGGTCAGGGGTGGGTCACTGAAGCTTTCTTT
TRBV4-3	TRBD1	14	-	TRBJ2-7	CASSQGQGSYEQYF	TGCGCCAGCAGCCAGGGACAGGGATCCTACGAGCAGTACTTC
TRBV30	-	14	many	TRBJ2-6	CACVKGAGANVLTF	TGTGCCTGCGTAAAGGGGGCTGGGGCCAACGTCCTGACTTTC
TRBV28	TRBD1	15	-	TRBJ2-7	CASLPPGQGNYEQYF	TGTGCCAGTCTTCCCCCGGGACAGGGTAACTACGAGCAGTACTTC
TRBV11-2	TRBD2	18	-	TRBJ2-5	CASSLPSGGLRSQETQYF	TGTGCCAGCAGCTTACCTAGCGGGGGTCTGAGGAGCCAAGAGACCCAGTACTTC
TRBV14	TRBD2	16	few	TRBJ2-7	CASSQRGTSGSAEQYF	TGTGCCAGCAGCCAACGCGGGACTAGCGGGAGCGCCGAGCAGTACTTC
TRBV10-2	-	12	-	TRBJ2-5	CASSGGWETQYF	TGCGCCTCATCTGGGGGCTGGGAGACCCAGTACTTC
TRBV18	TRBD2	18	-	TRBJ2-2	CASSPLAGLPLNTGELFF	TGTGCCAGCTCACCACTAGCGGGACTTCCCTTAAACACCGGGGAGCTGTTTTTT
TRBV18	TRBD1	16	-	TRBJ1-1	CASSPMQRGQGTEAFF	TGTGCCAGCTCACCGATGCAAAGGGGGCAAGGAACTGAAGCTTTCTTT
TRBV7-2	-	15	-	TRBJ2-3	CASSLGGVTTDTQYF	TGTGCCAGCAGCTTAGGGGGGGTCACGACAGATACGCAGTATTTT
TRBV5-6	-	15	-	TRBJ1-4	CASSSPTGSNEKLFF	TGTGCCAGCAGCTCCCCGACAGGTTCTAATGAAAAACTGTTTTTT
TRBV29-1	-	12	many	TRBJ2-7	CSTAGASYEQYF	TGCAGCACCGCAGGGGCCTCCTACGAGCAGTACTTC
TRBV5-1	-	15	-	TRBJ1-4	CASSLPTHTGEKLFF	TGCGCCAGCAGCTTACCGACCCACACGGGTGAAAAACTGTTTTTT
TRBV5-8	-	13	-	TRBJ2-3	CASSLVVGDTQYF	TGTGCCAGCAGCTTGGTAGTCGGGGATACGCAGTATTTT
TRBV11-2	-	12	-	TRBJ2-1	CASSWRGREQFF	TGTGCCAGCAGCTGGCGGGGGCGTGAGCAGTTCTTC
TRBV2	-	13	few	TRBJ1-2	CASSETGGGLLTF	TGTGCCAGCAGTGAGACTGGCGGGGGACTCCTCACCTTC
TRBV2	-	11	few	TRBJ2-7	CASSPLYEQYF	TGTGCCAGCAGTCCCCTCTACGAGCAGTACTTC
TRBV10-3	-	17	few	TRBJ1-3	CAISESRLFGSGNTIYF	TGTGCCATCAGTGAGTCTCGGTTGTTTGGCTCTGGAAACACCATATATTTT
TRBV6-6	TRBD1	15	-	TRBJ2-3	CASSSGQGITDTQYF	TGTGCCAGCAGCTCCGGACAGGGGATCACAGATACGCAGTATTTT
TRBV5-1	-	14	-	TRBJ2-2	CASSRGWNTGELFF	TGCGCCAGCAGCAGGGGGTGGAACACCGGGGAGCTGTTTTTT
TRBV4-1	-	15	-	TRBJ2-3	CASSQVQRSTDTQYF	TGCGCCAGCAGCCAAGTACAAAGAAGCACAGATACGCAGTATTTT
TRBV6-6	TRBD1	14	-	TRBJ1-5	CASNLQGGGQPQHF	TGTGCCAGCAACCTTCAGGGGGGCGGGCAGCCCCAGCATTTT
TRBV5-1	-	14	-	TRBJ2-3	CASSRESHTDTQYF	TGCGCCAGCAGTCGGGAGAGCCACACAGATACGCAGTATTTT
TRBV7-3	-	13	few	TRBJ1-1	CASSRQGDTEAFF	TGTGCCAGCAGCCGTCAGGGTGACACTGAAGCTTTCTTT
TRBV20-1	-	11	-	TRBJ2-7	CSAKGLPEQYF	TGCAGTGCTAAGGGACTTCCCGAGCAGTACTTC
TRBV30	-	13	-	TRBJ1-4	CAWAPRTNEKLFF	TGTGCCTGGGCACCGAGAACTAATGAAAAACTGTTTTTT
TRBV9	-	13	-	TRBJ2-5	CASSAGVGETQYF	TGTGCCAGCAGCGCGGGGGTGGGGGAGACCCAGTACTTC
TRBV11-3	-	13	few	TRBJ1-2	CASSHQGDYGYTF	TGTGCCAGCAGCCATCAGGGTGACTATGGCTACACCTTC